The text below deals with one T cell receptor (beta chain). TCRdb's copy holds only in-frame clones and misses some; the assay was immunoSEQ multiplex PCR. The repertoire holds roughly 72,000 clones, with roughly 82% as singletons. These data come from a study of blood T cell repertoires in COVID-19. In the study overall: The United States, Italy and Spain were the sources of the acute and convalescent COVID-19 samples.

This CDR3 spans 12 amino acids. CDR1 and CDR2 from the germline V gene are MNHNY and SVGAGI (reference sequence). The V end was cut by 7 bases, the J end by 2 bases, with 8 bases between. The chain has TRBV6-6 and TRBJ2-5; tentatively, D is TRBD2 (5 bases). The sequenced sample was peripheral blood. This TCR was recovered from a woman aged 80 or over with acute or convalescent COVID-19. The CDR3 sequence: CASTRGQETQYF. CDR3 coding DNA: TGTGCCAGCACCCGGGGACAAGAGACCCAGTACTTC.